Below are 14 T cell receptor beta chains sequenced from a single sample in a study of shared clonotypes between healthy human individuals. The method was immunoSEQ multiplex PCR; TCRdb's version includes in-frame clones alone and lacks a portion of them. Of over a million clones in the sample, around 76% were seen once. Sequenced material: memory CD4+ T cells sorted from blood. The subset here: CD45RA-negative fraction. Every receptor here comes from a man aged 18 to 35 in good health.

This chain links TRBV7-2 with TRBJ2-2; no reliable D call. Trimming removed 4 bases at V and 2 bases at J, with 11 bases between. This CDR3 contains 15 residues. Germline assignment: CDR1 SGHTA and CDR2 FQGNSA. DNA of the CDR3: TGTGCCAGCAGCTCCTACCGTGGCAACACCGGGGAGCTGTTTTTT. This codes for CASSSYRGNTGELFF.

V usage is TRBV10-3 and J usage is TRBJ2-7, with 7 bases aligning to TRBD2. The ends lost 6 bases at V and 0 bases at J; junction bases unmatched: 5. This CDR3 has 14 residues. The V gene's germline CDR1 is ENHRY and CDR2 SYGVKD. Here the CDR3 DNA reads TGTGCCATCAGCGCTACTAGCGACTCCTACGAGCAGTACTTC. As protein: CAISATSDSYEQYF.

The V and J genes are TRBV4-2 and TRBJ2-2; D perhaps matches TRBD2 (6 bases). Germline assignment: CDR1 LGHNA and CDR2 YNFKEQ. CDR3 length: 17 residues. Trimming cost V 1 base and J 6 bases, with 18 bases left between them. The CDR3 region is CASSQAYLGTLAGELFF. CDR3 nucleotide sequence: TGTGCCAGCAGCCAAGCATACCTAGGGACTCTCGCCGGGGAGCTGTTTTTT.

About this clone itself: Within the sample, other DNA sequences also encode this same CDR3. The V and J genes are TRBV7-2 and TRBJ1-1; 8 bases line up with TRBD1. CDR3 length: 15 amino acids. The germline gives CDR1 SGHTA, CDR2 FQGNSA. Trimming removed 5 bases from V and 2 bases from J; junction bases left unmatched: 7. CDR3 sequence: CASSPRQGTNTEAFF. CDR3 bases: TGTGCCAGCAGCCCCCGACAGGGGACCAACACTGAAGCTTTCTTT.

The chain is built from TRBV29-1 and TRBJ1-1; possible D gene TRBD1, 6 bases. The germline V gene encodes CDR1 SQVTM and CDR2 ANQGSEA. Trimming took 1 base from V and 11 from J, leaving 8 bases between them. This CDR3 has 10 residues. In nucleotides, the CDR3 is TGCAGCGTTGAAGCAGGGGCCGCTTTCTTT. It is translated as CSVEAGAAFF.

The V and J genes are TRBV29-1 and TRBJ2-5, with 8 bases aligning to TRBD1. The DNA end lines up better with TRBJ2-7; the J call may be wrong. The germline gives CDR1 SQVTM, CDR2 ANQGSEA. This CDR3 contains 15 residues. The CDR3 DNA reads as TGCAGCGTGGCACCGGACAGGGTGAGTCACTACGAGCAGTACTTC. Translating it yields CSVAPDRVSHYEQYF.

This rearrangement joins TRBV9 to TRBJ2-7; TRBD2 matches at 11 bases. There are 15 residues in the CDR3. J lost 3 bases, V lost 3 bases, and 5 bases had no gene match. In germline, CDR1 is SGDLS, CDR2 YYNGEE. CDR3 in amino acids: CASSAGTSGFYEQYF. CDR3 nucleotides: TGTGCCAGCAGCGCCGGGACTAGCGGCTTCTACGAGCAGTACTTC. The whole variable domain, filled in from reference TRBV9 and TRBJ2-7, reads DSGVTQTPKHLITATGQRVTLRCSPRSGDLSVYWYQQSLDQGLQFLIQYYNGEERAKGNILERFSAQQFPDLHSELNLSSLELGDSALYFCASSAGTSGFYEQYFGPGTRLTVT.

V and J are TRBV10-3 and TRBJ1-2; TRBD1 matches 7 bases. With 9 bases clipped from V and 0 bases from J, the junction kept 13 bases outside the gene matches. Germline V lookup: CDR1 ENHRY, CDR2 SYGVKD. This CDR3 is 16 amino acids long. CDR3 amino acids: CAMKTTTGKANYGYTF. CDR3 in DNA: TGTGCCATGAAGACCACGACAGGGAAGGCTAACTATGGCTACACCTTC.

As regards this clone: Additional DNA sequences in this sample encode the identical CDR3. The chain carries TRBV19 and TRBJ2-5, with D possibly TRBD1 on 5 matching bases. Germline loops: CDR1 LNHDA, CDR2 SQIVND (reference sequence). The CDR3 covers 13 residues. Trimming left V 4 bases short and J 2 bases short, with 8 bases between. The CDR3 DNA reads as TGTGCCAGTAGTACAGGGATACAAGAGACCCAGTACTTC. Translated, it gives CASSTGIQETQYF. Full variable domain (missing parts from reference TRBV19 and TRBJ2-5): DGGITQSPKYLFRKEGQNVTLSCEQNLNHDAMYWYRQDPGQGLRLIYYSQIVNDFQKGDIAEGYSVSREKKESFPLTVTSAQKNPTAFYLCASSTGIQETQYFGPGTRLLVL.

This chain uses TRBV5-1 with TRBJ2-7; 11 bases agree with TRBD1. Germline CDR1 and CDR2: SGHRS and YFSETQ. This CDR3 has 15 residues. V lost 2 bases, J lost 3 bases, and 4 bases stayed unmatched. The CDR3 DNA reads TGCGCCAGCAGCTTCGATGGGACAGGGGGCTACGAGCAGTACTTC. Its protein product is CASSFDGTGGYEQYF.

V gene TRBV11-2 combines with J gene TRBJ1-1, with unresolved D. Germline V gene sequence: CDR1 SGHAT, CDR2 FQNNGV. The CDR3 is 14 amino acids. Between the trimmed V and J ends, which lost 2 bases and 6 bases, there was a span of 13 bases. The DNA of the CDR3 is TGTGCCAGCAGCTTAATTTTGGCTGATTCTGAAGCTTTCTTT. This gives the protein CASSLILADSEAFF.

The chain links TRBV7-8 to TRBJ1-5; D unresolved. Germline V lookup: CDR1 SGHVS, CDR2 FQNEAQ. The CDR3 has 15 amino acids. The germline V and J ends were trimmed by 1 base and 0 bases, with 7 bases remaining between them. In nucleotides, the CDR3 is TGTGCCAGCAGCTTAGGCGGTTATAGCAATCAGCCCCAGCATTTT. Translated, it gives CASSLGGYSNQPQHF.

The rearrangement links TRBV19 to TRBJ2-2; possibly TRBD1 or TRBD2 for D (6 bases each). Per the germline V gene, CDR1 is LNHDA and CDR2 is SQIVND (reference sequence). The CDR3 runs 16 residues. Trimming left V 4 bases short and J 3 bases short, with 15 bases between. In DNA form, the CDR3 reads TGTGCCAGTAGTACCCCCCAGGGGACTTACACCGGGGAGCTGTTTTTT. Translation: CASSTPQGTYTGELFF.

The V and J genes are TRBV28 and TRBJ1-6; TRBD1 is a possible D gene (6 bases). This CDR3 has 13 residues. V lost 10 bases, J lost 7 bases, and 14 bases lay in between. Per germline, CDR1 MDHEN and CDR2 SYDVKM. The CDR3 nucleotides are TGTGCCAACCGGGCACAGGGAAATTCACCCCTCCACTTT. Translated, it gives CANRAQGNSPLHF.